This TCR beta chain was documented in a study of cytomegalovirus exposure and HLA in healthy donors. Study results and caveats: Testing in vitro showed a few CMV-associated chains specific for CMV antigens. Later findings reportedly placed an Asian-associated ancestry cluster below the roughly 670-donor mean for N-insertions. Later on, an analysis found that several of the most significant clusters appeared to be linked to common viral pathogens, which included parvovirus B19.

The CDR3 is made up of 14 amino acids. Trimming shortened V by 4 bases and J by 6 bases, and 16 bases separated the two germline ends. CDR1 and CDR2 (germline): SEHNR, FQNEAQ (reference sequence). The study ran its PCR with 60 Vbeta and 13 Jbeta primers. The table came from immunoSEQ multiplex PCR; TCRdb's copy has only in-frame clones and leaves some out. This sample has about 200,000 clones, with 73% found just once. Details on this clone: The antigen is not known.

The sequencing sample was made of PBMCs. The chain has TRBV7-9 and TRBJ2-7; maybe TRBD1 (6 bases). This clonotype was obtained from a young woman in good health and CMV-seronegative. The DNA of the CDR3 is TGTGCCAGCAGCTCCTGGACAGTAGGATCCGAGCAGTACTTC. Translated: CASSSWTVGSEQYF. Filled out from reference TRBV7-9 and TRBJ2-7, the complete variable domain reads DTGVSQNPRHKITKRGQNVTFRCDPISEHNRLYWYRQTLGQGPEFLTYFQNEAQLEKSRLLSDRFSAERPKGSFSTLEIQRTEQGDSAMYLCASSSWTVGSEQYFGPGTRLTVT.